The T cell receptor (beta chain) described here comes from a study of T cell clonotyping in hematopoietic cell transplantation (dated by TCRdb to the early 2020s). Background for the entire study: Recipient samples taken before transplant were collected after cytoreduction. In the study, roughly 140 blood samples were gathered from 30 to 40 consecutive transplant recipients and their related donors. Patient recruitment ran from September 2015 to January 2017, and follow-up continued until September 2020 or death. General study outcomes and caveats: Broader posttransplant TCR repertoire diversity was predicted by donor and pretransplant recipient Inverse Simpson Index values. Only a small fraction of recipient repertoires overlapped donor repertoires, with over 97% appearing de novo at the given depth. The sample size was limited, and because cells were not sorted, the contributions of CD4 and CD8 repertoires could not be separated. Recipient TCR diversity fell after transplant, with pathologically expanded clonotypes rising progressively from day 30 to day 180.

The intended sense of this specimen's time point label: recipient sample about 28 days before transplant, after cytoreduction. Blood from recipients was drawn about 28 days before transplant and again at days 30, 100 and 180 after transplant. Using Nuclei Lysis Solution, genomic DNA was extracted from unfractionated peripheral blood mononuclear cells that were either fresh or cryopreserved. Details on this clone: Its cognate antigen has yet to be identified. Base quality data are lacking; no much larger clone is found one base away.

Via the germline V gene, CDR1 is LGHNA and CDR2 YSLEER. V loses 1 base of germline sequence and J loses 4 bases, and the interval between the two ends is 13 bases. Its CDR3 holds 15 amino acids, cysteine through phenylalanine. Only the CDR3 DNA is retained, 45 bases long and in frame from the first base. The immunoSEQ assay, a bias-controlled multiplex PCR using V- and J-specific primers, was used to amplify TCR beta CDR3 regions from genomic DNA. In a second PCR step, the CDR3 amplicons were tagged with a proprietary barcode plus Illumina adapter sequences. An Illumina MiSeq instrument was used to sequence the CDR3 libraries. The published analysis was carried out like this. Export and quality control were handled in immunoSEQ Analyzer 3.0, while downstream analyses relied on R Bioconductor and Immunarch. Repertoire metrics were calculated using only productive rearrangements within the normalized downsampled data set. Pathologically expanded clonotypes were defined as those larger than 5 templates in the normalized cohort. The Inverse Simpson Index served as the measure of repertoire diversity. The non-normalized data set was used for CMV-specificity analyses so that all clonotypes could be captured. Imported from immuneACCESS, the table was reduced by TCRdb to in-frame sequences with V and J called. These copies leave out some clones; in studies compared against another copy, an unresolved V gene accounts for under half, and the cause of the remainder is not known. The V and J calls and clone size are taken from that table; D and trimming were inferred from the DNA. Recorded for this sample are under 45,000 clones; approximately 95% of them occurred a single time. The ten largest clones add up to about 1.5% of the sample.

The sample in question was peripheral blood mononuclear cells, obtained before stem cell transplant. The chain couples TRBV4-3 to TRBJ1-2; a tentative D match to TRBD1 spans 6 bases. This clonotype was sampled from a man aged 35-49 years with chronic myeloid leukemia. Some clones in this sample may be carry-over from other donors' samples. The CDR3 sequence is CASSQGSRGGYGYTF. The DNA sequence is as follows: TGCGCCAGCAGCCAAGGATCCAGGGGAGGCTATGGCTACACCTTC.